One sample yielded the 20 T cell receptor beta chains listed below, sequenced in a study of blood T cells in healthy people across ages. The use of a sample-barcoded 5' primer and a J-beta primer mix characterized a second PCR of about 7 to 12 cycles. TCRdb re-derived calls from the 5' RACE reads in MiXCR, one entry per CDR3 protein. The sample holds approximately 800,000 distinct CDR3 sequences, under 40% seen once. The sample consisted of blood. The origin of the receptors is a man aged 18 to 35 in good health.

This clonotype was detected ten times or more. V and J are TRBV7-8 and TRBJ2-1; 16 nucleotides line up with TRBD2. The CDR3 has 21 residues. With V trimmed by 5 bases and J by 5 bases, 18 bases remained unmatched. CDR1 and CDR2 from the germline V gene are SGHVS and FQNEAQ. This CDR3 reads CASSAVVGSMGLAGGNNEQFF. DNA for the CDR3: TGTGCCAGCAGCGCAGTCGTCGGAAGCATGGGACTAGCGGGGGGGAACAATGAGCAGTTCTTC.

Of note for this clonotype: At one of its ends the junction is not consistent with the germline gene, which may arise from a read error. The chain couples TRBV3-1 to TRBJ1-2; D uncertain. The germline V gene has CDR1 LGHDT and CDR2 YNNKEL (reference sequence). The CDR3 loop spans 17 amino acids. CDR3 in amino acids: CASSQWFVGMEYYGCTF. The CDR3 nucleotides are TGTGCCAGCAGCCAATGGTTTGTCGGTATGGAGTACTATGGCTGCACCTTC.

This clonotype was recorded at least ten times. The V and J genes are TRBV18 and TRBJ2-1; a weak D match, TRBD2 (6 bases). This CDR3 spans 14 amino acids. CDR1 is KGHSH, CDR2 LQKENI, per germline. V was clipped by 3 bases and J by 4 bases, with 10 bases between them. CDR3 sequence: CASSPAGRYNEQFF. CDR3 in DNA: TGTGCCAGCTCACCTGCGGGGAGATACAATGAGCAGTTCTTC.

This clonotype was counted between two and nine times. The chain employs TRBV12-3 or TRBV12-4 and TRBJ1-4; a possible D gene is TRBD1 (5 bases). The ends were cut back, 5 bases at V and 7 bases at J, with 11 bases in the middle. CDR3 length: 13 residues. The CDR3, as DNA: TGTGCCAGCAGTGAGCGACAGAGTGAAAAACTGTTTTTT. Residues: CASSERQSEKLFF.

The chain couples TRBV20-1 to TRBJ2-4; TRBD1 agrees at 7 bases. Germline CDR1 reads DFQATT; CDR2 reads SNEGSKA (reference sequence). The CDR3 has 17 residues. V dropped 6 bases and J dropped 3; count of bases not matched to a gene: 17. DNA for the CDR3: TGCAGTGCCTGGATGGACAGGTTTCGTTCGGGCAAAAACATTCAGTACTTC. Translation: CSAWMDRFRSGKNIQYF.

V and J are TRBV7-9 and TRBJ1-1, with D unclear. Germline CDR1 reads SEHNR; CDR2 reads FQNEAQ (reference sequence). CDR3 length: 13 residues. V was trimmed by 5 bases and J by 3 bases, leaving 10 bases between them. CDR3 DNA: TGTGCCAGCAGCCAGACTGCGGACACTGAAGCTTTCTTT. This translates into CASSQTADTEAFF.

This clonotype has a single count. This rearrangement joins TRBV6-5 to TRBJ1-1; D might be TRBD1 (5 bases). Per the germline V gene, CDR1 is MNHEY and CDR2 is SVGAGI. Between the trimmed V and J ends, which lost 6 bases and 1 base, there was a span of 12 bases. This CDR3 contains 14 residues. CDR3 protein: CASRDGTANTEAFF. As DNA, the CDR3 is TGTGCCAGCAGAGACGGGACGGCGAACACTGAAGCTTTCTTT.

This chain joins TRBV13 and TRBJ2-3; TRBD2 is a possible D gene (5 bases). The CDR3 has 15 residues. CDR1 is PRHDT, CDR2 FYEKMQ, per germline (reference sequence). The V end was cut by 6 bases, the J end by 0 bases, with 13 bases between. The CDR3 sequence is CASSLSEGSTDTQYF. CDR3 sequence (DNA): TGTGCCAGCAGTCTCTCCGAGGGTAGCACAGATACGCAGTATTTT.

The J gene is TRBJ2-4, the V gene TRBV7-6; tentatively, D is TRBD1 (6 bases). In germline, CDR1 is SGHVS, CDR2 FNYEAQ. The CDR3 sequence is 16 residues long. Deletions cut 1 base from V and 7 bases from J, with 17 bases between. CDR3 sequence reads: CASSLGPGELQNIQYF. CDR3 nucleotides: TGTGCCAGCAGCTTAGGCCCAGGGGAACTACAGAACATTCAGTACTTC.

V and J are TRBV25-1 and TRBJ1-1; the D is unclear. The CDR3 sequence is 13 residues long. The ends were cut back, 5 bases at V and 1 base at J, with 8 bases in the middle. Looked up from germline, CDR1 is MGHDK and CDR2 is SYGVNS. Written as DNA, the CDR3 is TGTGCCAGCAGTTTACAGCAGAACACTGAAGCTTTCTTT. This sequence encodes CASSLQQNTEAFF.

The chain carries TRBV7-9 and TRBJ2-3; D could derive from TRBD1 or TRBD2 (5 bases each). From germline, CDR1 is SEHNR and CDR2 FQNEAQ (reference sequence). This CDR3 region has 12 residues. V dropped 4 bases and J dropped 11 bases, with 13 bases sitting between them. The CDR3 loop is CASSSQGRGQYF. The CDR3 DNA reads TGTGCCAGCAGCTCGCAGGGACGCGGGCAGTATTTT. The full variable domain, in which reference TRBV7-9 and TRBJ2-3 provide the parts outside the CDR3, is DTGVSQNPRHKITKRGQNVTFRCDPISEHNRLYWYRQTLGQGPEFLTYFQNEAQLEKSRLLSDRFSAERPKGSFSTLEIQRTEQGDSAMYLCASSSQGRGQYFGPGTRLTVL.

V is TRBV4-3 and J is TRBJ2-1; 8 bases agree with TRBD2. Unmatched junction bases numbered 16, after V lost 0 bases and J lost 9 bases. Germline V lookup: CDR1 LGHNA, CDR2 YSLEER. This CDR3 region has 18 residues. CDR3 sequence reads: CASSQDRTSGGDFSEQFF. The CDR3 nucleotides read TGCGCCAGCAGCCAAGACCGGACCAGCGGGGGTGACTTCAGTGAGCAGTTCTTC.

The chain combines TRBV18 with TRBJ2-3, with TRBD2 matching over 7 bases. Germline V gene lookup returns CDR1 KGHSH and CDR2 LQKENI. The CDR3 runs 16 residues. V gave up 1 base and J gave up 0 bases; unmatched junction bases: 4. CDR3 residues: CASSPRRGISTDTQYF. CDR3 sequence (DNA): TGTGCCAGCTCACCACGGCGGGGGATTAGCACAGATACGCAGTATTTT.

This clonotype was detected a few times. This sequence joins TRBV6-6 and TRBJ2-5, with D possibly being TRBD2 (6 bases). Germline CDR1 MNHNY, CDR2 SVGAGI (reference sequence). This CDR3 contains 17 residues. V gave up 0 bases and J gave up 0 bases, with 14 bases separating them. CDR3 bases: TGTGCCAGCAGTTACTCAAGGGCTCCTAGCGACCAAGAGACCCAGTACTTC. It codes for CASSYSRAPSDQETQYF.

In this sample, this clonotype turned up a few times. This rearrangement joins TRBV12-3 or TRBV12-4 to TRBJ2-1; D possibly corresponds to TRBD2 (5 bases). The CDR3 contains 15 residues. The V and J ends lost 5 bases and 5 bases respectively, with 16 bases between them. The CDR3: CASSTGPGGHNEQFF. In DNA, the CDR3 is TGTGCCAGCAGTACCGGGCCCGGAGGTCACAATGAGCAGTTCTTC.

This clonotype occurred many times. The CDR3 DNA follows: TGTGCCAGCAGAGGTCTAGCTTCGTACGAGCAGTACTTC. It yields the protein CASRGLASYEQYF. The chain is built from TRBV27 and TRBJ2-7; a possible D gene is TRBD2 (5 bases). This CDR3 comprises 13 residues. V was pared by 6 bases and J by 4 bases, with 13 bases between. Germline CDR1 is MNHEY and CDR2 is SMNVEV (reference sequence).

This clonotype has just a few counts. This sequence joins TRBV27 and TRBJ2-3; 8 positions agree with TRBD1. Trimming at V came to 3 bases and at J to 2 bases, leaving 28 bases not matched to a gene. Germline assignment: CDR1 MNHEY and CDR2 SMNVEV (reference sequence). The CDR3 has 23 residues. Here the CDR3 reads CASSFRRQGALSLTRTITDTQYF. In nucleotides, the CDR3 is TGTGCCAGCAGTTTCCGTCGTCAGGGGGCGCTTTCCCTTACCCGAACAATCACAGATACGCAGTATTTT.

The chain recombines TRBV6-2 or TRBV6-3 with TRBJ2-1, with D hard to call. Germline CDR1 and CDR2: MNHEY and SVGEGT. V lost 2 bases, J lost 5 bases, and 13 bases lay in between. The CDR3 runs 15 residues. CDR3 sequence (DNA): TGTGCCAGCAGTTACGGCCAAGGGCAGAACAATGAGCAGTTCTTC. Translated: CASSYGQGQNNEQFF.

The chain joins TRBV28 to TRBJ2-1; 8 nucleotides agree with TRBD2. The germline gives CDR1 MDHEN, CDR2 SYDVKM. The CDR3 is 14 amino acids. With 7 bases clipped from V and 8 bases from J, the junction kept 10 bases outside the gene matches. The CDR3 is CASTLRGAGDEQFF. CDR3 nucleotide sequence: TGTGCCAGCACTCTGCGGGGGGCCGGGGATGAGCAGTTCTTC. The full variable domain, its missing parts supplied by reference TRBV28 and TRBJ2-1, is DVKVTQSSRYLVKRTGEKVFLECVQDMDHENMFWYRQDPGLGLRLIYFSYDVKMKEKGDIPEGYSVSREKKERFSLILESASTNQTSMYLCASTLRGAGDEQFFGPGTRLTVL.

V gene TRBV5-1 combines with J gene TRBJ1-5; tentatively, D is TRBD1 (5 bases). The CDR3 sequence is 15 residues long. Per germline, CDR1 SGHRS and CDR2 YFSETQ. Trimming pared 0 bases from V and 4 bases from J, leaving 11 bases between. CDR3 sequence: CASSLDSGRNQPQHF. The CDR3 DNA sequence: TGCGCCAGCAGCTTGGATTCAGGGCGGAATCAGCCCCAGCATTTT.